These 20 T cell receptor beta chains originate from one sample sequenced in a study of identical twins. TCRdb re-called the 5' RACE reads with MiXCR, one entry per CDR3 protein. The data contain a few hundred thousand distinct CDR3 sequences, around 15% of them singletons. This sample was also put to use in a study of yellow fever vaccine responses in identical twins.

The sample taken for sequencing was CD4+ T cells sorted from blood. These receptors all stem from a woman aged 18 to 35 in good health.

This clonotype showed up just a few times. V is TRBV20-1 and J is TRBJ2-5, with TRBD2 matching over 9 bases. Losses at the gene ends were 6 bases for V and 0 bases for J; bases not matched to a gene: 8. Per the germline V gene, CDR1 is DFQATT and CDR2 is SNEGSKA (reference sequence). The CDR3 contains 15 residues. In DNA form, the CDR3 reads TGCAGTGCCCACCGACTAGCGGCGTACCAAGAGACCCAGTACTTC. Protein: CSAHRLAAYQETQYF.

This clonotype was counted a few times. The chain joins TRBV4-2 to TRBJ2-7; possibly TRBD1 or TRBD2 for D (6 bases each). The V end was cut by 2 bases, the J end by 1 base, with 15 bases between. This CDR3 has 16 residues. Germline loops: CDR1 LGHNA, CDR2 YNFKEQ. Written as DNA, the CDR3 is TGTGCCAGCAGCCAACGGGGGACAAGGGGATCCTACGAGCAGTACTTC. It encodes CASSQRGTRGSYEQYF.

The chain employs TRBV21-1 and TRBJ2-3; the table calls TRBD1, which could not be checked here. TRBV21-1 is an annotated pseudogene. CDR3 size: 20 residues. The CDR3 bases are TGTGCCAGCAGCCACCCAATACCCCGGGACACCAAACGAGAGAGAGATACGCAGTATTTT. Protein: CASSHPIPRDTKRERDTQYF.

This clonotype was seen more than once but under ten times. CDR3 bases: TGTGCCAGCAGCCCGGGGGGAATTGAGGGTATTCCTGAAGCTTTCTTT. It translates to CASSPGGIEGIPEAFF. This chain connects TRBV12-3 or TRBV12-4 to TRBJ1-1; maybe TRBD1 (5 bases). The CDR3 consists of 16 residues. V gave up 6 bases and J gave up 6 bases, with 23 bases separating them.

The rearrangement joins TRBV9 to TRBJ2-2; unclear D gene. The CDR3 extends over 14 amino acids. Germline V gene lookup returns CDR1 SGDLS and CDR2 YYNGEE. Trimming pared 0 bases from V and 6 bases from J, leaving 9 bases between. CDR3: CASSVVPDPGELFF. The CDR3 DNA reads as TGTGCCAGCAGCGTAGTCCCGGATCCCGGGGAGCTGTTTTTT.

This clonotype has at least ten counts. The V gene is TRBV7-2, the J gene TRBJ1-4; tentatively, D is TRBD1 (6 bases). Germline V lookup: CDR1 SGHTA, CDR2 FQGNSA. There are 14 residues in the CDR3. Trimming stripped 5 bases from V and 7 bases from J, with 14 bases between. The CDR3 loop reads CASSRYRDSEKLFF. In nucleotides, the CDR3 is TGTGCCAGCAGCAGATACAGGGATAGTGAAAAACTGTTTTTT.

This clonotype was observed a handful of times. The gene calls are TRBV12-3 or TRBV12-4 and TRBJ2-1; D perhaps matches TRBD1 (6 bases). CDR3 length equals 19 residues. V was trimmed by 11 bases and J by 2 bases, leaving 31 bases between them. The CDR3 coding sequence is TGTGCCTGCTGTCCCACAGGGAGAGGATCAAGAAGGACCTACAATGAGCAGTTCTTC. Translated, it gives CACCPTGRGSRRTYNEQFF.

This sequence joins TRBV5-1 and TRBJ1-2; D is perhaps TRBD1 (5 bases). Germline loops: CDR1 SGHRS, CDR2 YFSETQ. The CDR3 totals 14 residues. Trimming pared 4 bases from V and 4 bases from J, leaving 14 bases between. The DNA of the CDR3 is TGCGCCAGCAGCCGGGGGACGGATCCCTATGGCTACACCTTC. Translation: CASSRGTDPYGYTF.

This clonotype was recorded a few times. This chain links TRBV12-3 or TRBV12-4 with TRBJ2-1; D is ambiguous. The CDR3 consists of 15 residues. V lost 4 bases, J lost 3 bases, and 13 bases lay in between. The CDR3 sequence is CASSYKVRNYNEQFF. For the CDR3, the DNA is TGTGCCAGCAGTTACAAGGTTCGGAACTACAATGAGCAGTTCTTC.

The chain recombines TRBV24-1 with TRBJ2-1, with D perhaps assigned TRBD1 or TRBD2 (5 bases each). This CDR3 has 16 amino acids. Per the germline V gene, CDR1 is KGHDR and CDR2 is SFDVKD. V lost 4 bases, J lost 7 bases, and 19 bases lay in between. CDR3 region: CATSDLGDPGSNEQFF. The CDR3 DNA reads as TGTGCCACCAGTGACCTGGGGGACCCCGGTAGTAATGAGCAGTTCTTC.

This clonotype was seen more than once but under ten times. J is TRBJ2-3 and V is TRBV12-3 or TRBV12-4; possibly TRBD2 for D (6 bases). Between the trimmed V and J ends, which lost 10 bases and 1 base, there was a span of 15 bases. The CDR3 consists of 14 residues. The CDR3 loop is CATSRAGGTDTQYF. CDR3 coding DNA: TGTGCCACCTCCCGAGCGGGCGGCACAGATACGCAGTATTTT.

This clonotype was recorded a few times. The chain joins TRBV2 to TRBJ2-2; 9 bases match TRBD1. CDR1 SNHLY and CDR2 FYNNEI come from the germline V gene. The V segment lost 5 bases and the J segment 4 bases; nucleotides outside the gene matches: 2. The CDR3 contains 14 residues. The CDR3 loop is CASSWTGATGELFF. Here the CDR3 DNA reads TGTGCCAGCAGTTGGACAGGGGCCACCGGGGAGCTGTTTTTT.

This clonotype was observed a handful of times. J is TRBJ2-1 and V is TRBV6-1, with TRBD2 matching 8 bases. Per germline, CDR1 MNHNS and CDR2 SASEGT. Losses at the gene ends were 9 bases for V and 0 bases for J; bases not matched to a gene: 13. This CDR3 has 17 residues. CDR3 nucleotides: TGTGCCAGAGACCGCGAGCGGGGGCGAAGCTCCTACAATGAGCAGTTCTTC. It specifies CARDRERGRSSYNEQFF.

This clonotype was counted between two and nine times. The chain uses TRBV20-1 and TRBJ2-1, with 10 bases that match TRBD2. Trimming removed 0 bases from V and 15 bases from J; junction bases left unmatched: 17. The CDR3 runs 16 residues. The germline gives CDR1 DFQATT, CDR2 SNEGSKA (reference sequence). The CDR3 nucleotides read TGCAGTGCTAGAGAACCCAAGGGAGCGGGAGGGCCCCCGGGGTTCTTC. Translation: CSAREPKGAGGPPGFF.

The rearrangement uses TRBV6-5 and TRBJ2-1; 10 bases match TRBD2. The junction had 10 bases not matched to a gene; V was cut back by 6 bases and J by 2 bases. CDR3 length: 17 amino acids. The germline CDR1 and CDR2 sequences are MNHEY and SVGAGI. The CDR3, as DNA: TGTGCCAGCAGCCCTCCCGTAGCGGGGGGCCCCTACAATGAGCAGTTCTTC. Translated, it gives CASSPPVAGGPYNEQFF.

A few counts support this clonotype. This chain connects TRBV20-1 to TRBJ1-2; 10 bases fit TRBD1. With V trimmed by 6 bases and J by 6 bases, 7 bases remained unmatched. Germline CDR1 DFQATT, CDR2 SNEGSKA (reference sequence). This CDR3 is built from 13 residues. The CDR3 loop is CSAGDRGVDGYTF. The CDR3 DNA sequence: TGCAGTGCAGGGGACAGGGGAGTAGATGGCTACACCTTC.

In its sample, this clonotype is medium-sized. V gene TRBV7-8 combines with J gene TRBJ2-3; D is ambiguous. The germline gives CDR1 SGHVS, CDR2 FQNEAQ. CDR3 length: 17 residues. V was cut by 3 bases and J by 0 bases, with 16 bases left in between. The CDR3 is CASSFTLGYTSTDTQYF. CDR3 in DNA: TGTGCCAGCAGCTTTACCCTAGGATACACTAGCACAGATACGCAGTATTTT.

This clonotype has more than one count but fewer than ten. V and J are TRBV28 and TRBJ2-5; the match to TRBD1 covers 9 bases. Germline trimming cut 5 bases from V and 3 bases from J; bases unmatched to any gene: 1. Germline loops: CDR1 MDHEN, CDR2 SYDVKM. The CDR3 sequence is 13 residues long. Here the CDR3 reads CASSTGGKETQYF. The CDR3 DNA reads TGTGCCAGCAGTACAGGGGGCAAAGAGACCCAGTACTTC. Looking up the rest from reference TRBV28 and TRBJ2-5 gives the full variable domain: DVKVTQSSRYLVKRTGEKVFLECVQDMDHENMFWYRQDPGLGLRLIYFSYDVKMKEKGDIPEGYSVSREKKERFSLILESASTNQTSMYLCASSTGGKETQYFGPGTRLLVL.

The J gene is TRBJ2-7, the V gene TRBV5-5; no definite D call. Per the germline V gene, CDR1 is SGHKS and CDR2 is YYEKEE (reference sequence). CDR3 length: 13 residues. Deletions cut 0 bases from V and 4 bases from J, with 8 bases between. This chain's CDR3 is CASSLGVYYEQYF. In DNA, the CDR3 is TGTGCCAGCAGCTTGGGAGTTTATTACGAGCAGTACTTC.

The chain has TRBV2 and TRBJ2-2, with unresolved D. Germline V gene data show CDR1 as SNHLY and CDR2 as FYNNEI. Trimming removed 3 bases from V and 1 base from J, with 3 bases in between. The CDR3 extends over 13 amino acids. The CDR3 DNA follows: TGTGCCAGCAGTGATGAGAACACCGGGGAGCTGTTTTTT. Translating gives CASSDENTGELFF.